One sample yielded the 8 T cell receptor beta chains listed below, sequenced in a study of T cells in Graves' hyperthyroidism and ophthalmopathy. Amplification of TCR beta CDR3 regions was performed using RNA transcripts as template. The TCR CDR3 was amplified in a first-round RT-PCR using the HTBI primer set. TCRdb used MiXCR to reprocess the multiplex PCR reads, holding one entry per CDR3 protein. This repertoire shows roughly 240,000 distinct CDR3 sequences, approximately 25% found once; its top ten account for under 40%. Sequencing used blood. The receptor source for this set is a woman aged 35 to 49 with Graves' ophthalmopathy.

The chain combines TRBV6-2 or TRBV6-3 with TRBJ2-7, with 7 nucleotides matching TRBD2. The V and J ends lost 5 bases and 3 bases, in that order; junction bases with no gene match: 4. The V gene's germline CDR1 is MNHEY and CDR2 SVGEGT. This CDR3 comprises 13 residues. The CDR3 DNA reads as TGTGCCAGCAGTAATTCGGGGGGCTACGAGCAGTACTTC. Translating it yields CASSNSGGYEQYF.

This clonotype was seen ten or more times. CDR3 nucleotide sequence: TGTGCCTGGAGTGGGCGAGGGGGTGATGGAAACACCATATATTTT. It encodes CAWSGRGGDGNTIYF. V and J are TRBV30 and TRBJ1-3; D may be TRBD1 (6 bases). Germline lookup yields CDR1 GTSNPN and CDR2 SVGIG (reference sequence). The CDR3 contains 15 residues. Trimming removed 1 base at V and 3 bases at J, with 13 bases between. Combining the CDR3 with reference TRBV30 and TRBJ1-3 gives the whole variable domain SQTIHQWPATLVQPVGSPLSLECTVEGTSNPNLYWYRQAAGRGLQLLFYSVGIGQISSEVPQNLSASRPQDRQFILSSKKLLLSDSGFYLCAWSGRGGDGNTIYFGEGSWLTVV.

This clonotype was counted ten times or more. The chain carries TRBV28 and TRBJ1-1; 7 bases are shared with TRBD1. Germline V gene data show CDR1 as MDHEN and CDR2 as SYDVKM. V dropped 5 bases and J dropped 5; count of bases not matched to a gene: 5. The CDR3 length is 13 residues. In DNA, the CDR3 is TGTGCCAGCAGTCTGACAGGGAAGACTGAAGCTTTCTTT. Protein sequence: CASSLTGKTEAFF.

Remarks on this clonotype: At one end, the junction sequence differs from germline, possibly due to a read error. The V call is TRBV29-1, the J call TRBJ2-2; TRBD1 might be the D (7 bases). CDR1 and CDR2 from the germline V gene are SQVTM and ANQGSEA. The CDR3 covers 14 residues. In DNA form, the CDR3 reads TGCAGCGTCGGGACAGTCAGGAACACCGGGGGGCTGTTTTTT. This encodes CSVGTVRNTGGLFF.

DNA for the CDR3: TGTGCCAGCAGTGTTCTTTGGACAGGACTTCTTAACTATGGCTACACCTTC. This sequence encodes CASSVLWTGLLNYGYTF. The rearrangement uses TRBV12-3 or TRBV12-4 and TRBJ1-2; 7 bases fit TRBD1. The CDR3 length is 17 residues. After removal of 5 bases from V and 1 base from J, the junction contained 13 bases not matched to a gene.

This clonotype was observed at least ten times. The rearrangement links TRBV4-1 to TRBJ1-1, with TRBD1 matching 7 bases. This CDR3 region has 15 residues. CDR1 and CDR2 (germline): MGHRA, YSYEKL. V lost 1 base and J lost 5; bases outside the gene matches: 7. In DNA, the CDR3 is TGCGCCAGCAGCCAAGTTGACAGGGAAGGAACTGAAGCTTTCTTT. Its translation is CASSQVDREGTEAFF.

The chain joins TRBV12-3 or TRBV12-4 to TRBJ1-1; tentative D call: TRBD1 (6 bases). V was shortened by 8 bases and J by 7 bases, with 17 bases between the two germline ends. This CDR3 region has 13 residues. The CDR3 DNA reads as TGTGCCAGCTCGCCCCGAGGGGGGGGTGAAGCTTTCTTT. This encodes CASSPRGGGEAFF.

This clonotype was seen only a few times. The CDR3, as DNA: TGTGCCACCTTGATTAGGAATATCGGAGGGGCCAACGTCCTGACTTTC. Protein product: CATLIRNIGGANVLTF. The chain has TRBV11-1 and TRBJ2-6; D is unresolved. V dropped 10 bases and J dropped 4 bases, with 20 bases sitting between them. The CDR3 has 16 residues. Germline values: CDR1 SGHAT, CDR2 FQDESV (reference sequence).